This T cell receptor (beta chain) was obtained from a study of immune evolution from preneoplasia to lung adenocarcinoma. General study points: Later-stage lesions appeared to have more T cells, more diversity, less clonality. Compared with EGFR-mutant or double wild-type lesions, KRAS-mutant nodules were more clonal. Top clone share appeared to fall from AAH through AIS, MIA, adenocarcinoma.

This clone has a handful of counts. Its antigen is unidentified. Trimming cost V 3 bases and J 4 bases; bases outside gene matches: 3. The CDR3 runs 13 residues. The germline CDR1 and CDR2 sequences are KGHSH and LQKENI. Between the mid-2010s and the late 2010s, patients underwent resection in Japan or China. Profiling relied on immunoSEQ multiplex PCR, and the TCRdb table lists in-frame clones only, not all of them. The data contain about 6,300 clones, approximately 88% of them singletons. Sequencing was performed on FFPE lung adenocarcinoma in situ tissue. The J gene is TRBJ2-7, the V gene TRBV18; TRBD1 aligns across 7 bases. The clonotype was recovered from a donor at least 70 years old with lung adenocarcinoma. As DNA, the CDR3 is TGTGCCAGCTCACCGGGACAGAATTACGAGCAGTACTTC. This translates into CASSPGQNYEQYF.